This is a list of T cell receptor beta chains from one sample in a study of Ad26.COV2.S vaccination and SARS-CoV-2 variants. Sequencing was performed with immunoSEQ multiplex PCR; in TCRdb, only in-frame clones are kept and a portion is missing. Here the sample spans 380,000 or so clones, roughly 90% being singletons. The sample was peripheral blood, taken in a trial of Ad26.COV2.S vaccine versus placebo. These receptor sequences come from a person aged 18-65 years who received the Ad26.COV2.S COVID-19 vaccine or a placebo. Each CDR3 is given with its conserved first and last residue. The D gene is left open where the match is weak. A row's size may be missing; if present it is once, few, many or a size class.

.	TRBV18	TRBD1	TRBJ1-4	TGTGCCAGCTCACCACCAAGACAGGGAACTCGCTTAGGGGTAAATGAAAAACTGTTTTTT	CASSPPRQGTRLGVNEKLFF
.	TRBV5-5	.	TRBJ1-3	TGTGCCAGCAGCATCGGAGGAAACACCATATATTTT	CASSIGGNTIYF
few	TRBV5-6	TRBD1	TRBJ2-7	TGTGCCAGCAGCCCCGGGACAGGGGCCTACGAGCAGTACTTC	CASSPGTGAYEQYF
.	TRBV10-3	TRBD2	TRBJ2-1	TGTGCCATCAGTGAGTCGGAGGCTAGCGGGACCCAACAGTTCTTC	CAISESEASGTQQFF
.	TRBV24-1	.	TRBJ2-2	TGTGCCACCAGTGATGAGGGACCCCGGGGCGGGGAGCTGTTTTTT	CATSDEGPRGGELFF
.	TRBV7-9	TRBD1	TRBJ1-1	TGTGCCAGCAGCTTTGTGGACAGGATGAACACTGAAGCTTTCTTT	CASSFVDRMNTEAFF
.	TRBV9	.	TRBJ2-3	TGTGCCAGCAGCGTTCAAGTTGTGTTGGATACGCAGTATTTT	CASSVQVVLDTQYF
once	TRBV6-5	.	TRBJ1-6	TGTGCCAGCAGTTACCCAGAATCACCCCTCCACTTT	CASSYPESPLHF
.	TRBV7-6	.	TRBJ2-3	TGTGCCAGCAGCGCCCCGAGAGATACGCAGTATTTT	CASSAPRDTQYF
.	TRBV25-1	.	TRBJ1-5	TGTGCCAGCAGTTGGGGAGGCCAGCCCCAGCATTTT	CASSWGGQPQHF
.	TRBV19	.	TRBJ2-5	TGTGCCAGTCAGTTGAGCGAGACCCAGTACTTC	CASQLSETQYF
.	TRBV19	.	TRBJ1-2	TGTGCCAGTAGTATAGCGGTCGGCCATGGCTACACCTTC	CASSIAVGHGYTF
.	TRBV15	TRBD2	TRBJ2-1	TGTGCCACCAGCAGAGACTTAACCGGGACTACCCTATACAATGAGCAGTTCTTC	CATSRDLTGTTLYNEQFF
once	TRBV9	TRBD2	TRBJ2-7	TGTGCCAGCAGCCCCACGTCAAGCGGGAGGCCGGGCTACGAGCAGTACTTC	CASSPTSSGRPGYEQYF
.	TRBV3-1/TRBV3-2	TRBD2	TRBJ2-2	TGTGCCAGCAGCCTCGGGACTAGCGGTTACACCGGGGAGCTGTTTTTT	CASSLGTSGYTGELFF
.	TRBV6-4	.	TRBJ2-1	TGTGCCAGCAGTTCCCAGCCAGCGATTGGTGAGCAGTTCTTC	CASSSQPAIGEQFF
.	TRBV29-1	.	TRBJ1-2	TGCAGCGTTGATTTATGGTACGGGGACTATGGCTACACCTTC	CSVDLWYGDYGYTF